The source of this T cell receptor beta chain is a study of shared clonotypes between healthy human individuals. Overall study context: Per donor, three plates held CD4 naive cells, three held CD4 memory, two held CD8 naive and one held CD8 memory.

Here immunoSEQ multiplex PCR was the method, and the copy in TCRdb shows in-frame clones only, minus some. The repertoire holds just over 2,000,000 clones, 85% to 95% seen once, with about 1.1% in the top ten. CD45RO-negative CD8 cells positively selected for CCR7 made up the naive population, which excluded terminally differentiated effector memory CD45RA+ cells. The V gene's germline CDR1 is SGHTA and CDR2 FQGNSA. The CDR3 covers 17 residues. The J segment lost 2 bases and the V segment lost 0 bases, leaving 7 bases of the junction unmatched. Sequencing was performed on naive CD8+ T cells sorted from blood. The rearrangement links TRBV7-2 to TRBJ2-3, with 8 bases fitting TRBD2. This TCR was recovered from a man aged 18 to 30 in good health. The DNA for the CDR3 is TGTGCCAGCAGCTTAGCGAAAGCGGGAGCCGACACAGATACGCAGTATTTT. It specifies CASSLAKAGADTDTQYF.